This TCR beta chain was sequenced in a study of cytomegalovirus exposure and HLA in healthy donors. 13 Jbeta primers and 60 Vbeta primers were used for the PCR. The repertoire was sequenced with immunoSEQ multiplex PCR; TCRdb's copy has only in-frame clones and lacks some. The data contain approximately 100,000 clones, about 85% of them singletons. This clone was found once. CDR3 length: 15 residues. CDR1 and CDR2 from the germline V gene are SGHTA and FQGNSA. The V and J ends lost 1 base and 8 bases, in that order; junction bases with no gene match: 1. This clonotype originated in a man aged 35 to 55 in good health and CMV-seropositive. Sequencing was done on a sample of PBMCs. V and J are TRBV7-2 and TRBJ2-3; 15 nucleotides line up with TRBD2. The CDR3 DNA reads TGTGCCAGCAGCTTAGGGGGACTAGCGGGGGGTACGCAGTATTTT. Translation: CASSLGGLAGGTQYF.